Detailed here is one T cell receptor beta chain. The antigen is not known. The data belong to a study of T-cell reconstitution after alpha-beta-depleted transplantation in children. Preparing the TCRbeta library involved the use of unique molecular identifiers. Using its own MiXCR run on the PCR reads, TCRdb lists one record per CDR3 protein. The repertoire includes 700,000 to 850,000 distinct CDR3 sequences, 15% to 20% of them detected once, and around 4.5% sits in the top ten. Study observations and caveats: Diversity of TCRbeta at day 60 was high in some patients, arising from surviving recipient T cells and thymic progenitors. Counts and diversity of T cells one year after transplant came mostly from newly produced T cells.

This CDR3 is 14 amino acids long. Trimming cost V 3 bases and J 4 bases; bases outside gene matches: 5. This sequence was found in a male patient younger than 18 who had a stem cell transplant for acute lymphoblastic leukemia, so the T cells may come from the graft donor. V usage is TRBV12-3 or TRBV12-4 and J usage is TRBJ1-2; 7 bases match TRBD1. The sample here was PBMCs, mostly from graft donor cells, taken 360 days after TCRalphabeta/CD19-depleted stem cell transplant. This CDR3 is CASSFATGSYGYTF. The CDR3 DNA follows: TGTGCCAGCAGTTTCGCGACAGGGAGCTATGGCTACACCTTC.